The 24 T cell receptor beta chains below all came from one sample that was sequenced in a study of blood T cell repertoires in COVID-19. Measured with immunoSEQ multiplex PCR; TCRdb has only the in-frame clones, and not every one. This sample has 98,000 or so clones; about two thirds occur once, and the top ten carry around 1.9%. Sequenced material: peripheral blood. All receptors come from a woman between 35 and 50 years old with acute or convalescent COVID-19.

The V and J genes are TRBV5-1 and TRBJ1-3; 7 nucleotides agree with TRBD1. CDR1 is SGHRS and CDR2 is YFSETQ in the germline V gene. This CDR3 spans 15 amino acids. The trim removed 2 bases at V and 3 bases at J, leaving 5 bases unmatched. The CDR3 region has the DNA TGCGCCAGCAGCTTTAAAGGGGGCGATGGAAACACCATATATTTT. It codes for CASSFKGGDGNTIYF. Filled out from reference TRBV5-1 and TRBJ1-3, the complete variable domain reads KAGVTQTPRYLIKTRGQQVTLSCSPISGHRSVSWYQQTPGQGLQFLFEYFSETQRNKGNFPGRFSGRQFSNSRSEMNVSTLELGDSALYLCASSFKGGDGNTIYFGEGSWLTVV.

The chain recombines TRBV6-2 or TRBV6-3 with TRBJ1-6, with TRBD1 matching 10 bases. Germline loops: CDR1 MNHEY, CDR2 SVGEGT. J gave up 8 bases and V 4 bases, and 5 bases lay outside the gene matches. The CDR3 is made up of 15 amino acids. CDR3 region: CASSWTGQGDSPLHF. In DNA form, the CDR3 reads TGTGCCAGCAGTTGGACTGGACAGGGGGATTCACCCCTCCACTTT.

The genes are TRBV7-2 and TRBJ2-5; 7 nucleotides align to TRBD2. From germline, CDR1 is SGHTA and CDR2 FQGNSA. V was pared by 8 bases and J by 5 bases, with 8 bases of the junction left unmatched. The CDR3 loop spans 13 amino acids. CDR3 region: CASGPGLRETQYF. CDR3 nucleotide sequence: TGTGCCAGCGGCCCGGGACTACGGGAGACCCAGTACTTC. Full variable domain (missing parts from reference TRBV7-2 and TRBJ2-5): GAGVSQSPSNKVTEKGKDVELRCDPISGHTALYWYRQSLGQGLEFLIYFQGNSAPDKSGLPSDRFSAERTGGSVSTLTIQRTQQEDSAVYLCASGPGLRETQYFGPGTRLLVL.

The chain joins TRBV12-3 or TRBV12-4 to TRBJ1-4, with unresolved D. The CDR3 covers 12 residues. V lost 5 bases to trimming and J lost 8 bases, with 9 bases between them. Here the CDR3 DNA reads TGTGCCAGCAGTGATCACTGGGAAAAACTGTTTTTT. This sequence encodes CASSDHWEKLFF.

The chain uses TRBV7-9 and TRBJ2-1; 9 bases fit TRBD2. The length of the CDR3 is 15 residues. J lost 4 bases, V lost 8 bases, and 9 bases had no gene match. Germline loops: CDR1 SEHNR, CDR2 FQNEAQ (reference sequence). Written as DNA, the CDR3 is TGTGCCAGCTCTAGGGGCGGGGGGGCGTACAATGAGCAGTTCTTC. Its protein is CASSRGGGAYNEQFF.

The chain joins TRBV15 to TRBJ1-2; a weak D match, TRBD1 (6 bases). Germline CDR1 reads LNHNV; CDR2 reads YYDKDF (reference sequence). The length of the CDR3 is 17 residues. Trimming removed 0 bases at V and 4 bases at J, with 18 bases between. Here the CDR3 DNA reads TGTGCCACCAGCAGAGATCGGGGAGACGGGACATTCTATGGCTACACCTTC. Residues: CATSRDRGDGTFYGYTF.

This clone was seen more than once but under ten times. CDR3 loop: CASSFGLAGAAGGYTF. CDR3 in DNA: TGCGCCAGCAGCTTCGGTTTGGCAGGGGCGGCGGGCGGCTACACCTTC. V is TRBV5-1 and J is TRBJ1-2; TRBD1 is a possible D gene (6 bases). The V end lost 2 bases, the J end lost 8 bases, and 22 bases lay between the germline ends. The CDR3 is 16 amino acids. CDR1 is SGHRS and CDR2 is YFSETQ in the germline V gene.

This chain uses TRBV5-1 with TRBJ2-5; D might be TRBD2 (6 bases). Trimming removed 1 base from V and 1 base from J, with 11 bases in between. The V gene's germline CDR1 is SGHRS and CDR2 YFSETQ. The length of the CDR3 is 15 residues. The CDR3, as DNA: TGCGCCAGCAGCTTGAACGGGGGAGTCCAAGAGACCCAGTACTTC. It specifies CASSLNGGVQETQYF. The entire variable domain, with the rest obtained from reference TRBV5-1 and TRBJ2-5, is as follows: KAGVTQTPRYLIKTRGQQVTLSCSPISGHRSVSWYQQTPGQGLQFLFEYFSETQRNKGNFPGRFSGRQFSNSRSEMNVSTLELGDSALYLCASSLNGGVQETQYFGPGTRLLVL.

The CDR3 DNA reads as TGTGCCAGCAGCTTAGTAGGGGAATGGGAAAAACTGTTTTTT. It codes for CASSLVGEWEKLFF. The chain employs TRBV7-9 and TRBJ1-4, with a tentative D call TRBD1 (5 bases). In germline, CDR1 is SEHNR, CDR2 FQNEAQ (reference sequence). This CDR3 comprises 14 residues. Trimming removed 1 base from V and 8 bases from J, with 11 bases in between.

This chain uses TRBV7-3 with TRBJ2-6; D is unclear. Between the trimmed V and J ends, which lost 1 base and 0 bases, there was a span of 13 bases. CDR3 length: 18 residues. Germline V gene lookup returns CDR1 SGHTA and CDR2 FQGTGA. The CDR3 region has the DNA TGTGCCAGCAGCTTAAATAGTCCAGGATTCTCTGGGGCCAACGTCCTGACTTTC. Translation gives CASSLNSPGFSGANVLTF.

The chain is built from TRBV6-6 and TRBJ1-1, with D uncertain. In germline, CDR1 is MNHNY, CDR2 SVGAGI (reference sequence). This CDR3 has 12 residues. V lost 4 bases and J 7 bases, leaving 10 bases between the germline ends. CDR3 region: CASSFGTREAFF. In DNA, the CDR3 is TGTGCCAGCAGTTTCGGTACTCGTGAAGCTTTCTTT.

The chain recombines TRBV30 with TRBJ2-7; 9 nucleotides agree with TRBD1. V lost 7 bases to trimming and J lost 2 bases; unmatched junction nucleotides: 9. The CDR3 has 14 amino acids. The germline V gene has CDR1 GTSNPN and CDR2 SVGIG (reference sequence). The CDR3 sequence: CASSLRDRAYEQYF. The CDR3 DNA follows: TGTGCCTCAAGCCTCCGGGACAGGGCCTACGAGCAGTACTTC.

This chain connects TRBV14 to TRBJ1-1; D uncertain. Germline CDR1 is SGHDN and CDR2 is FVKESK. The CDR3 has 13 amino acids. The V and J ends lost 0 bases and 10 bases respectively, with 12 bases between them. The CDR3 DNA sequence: TGTGCCAGCAGCCAAGACAGGATAGATAGAGCTTTCTTT. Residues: CASSQDRIDRAFF.

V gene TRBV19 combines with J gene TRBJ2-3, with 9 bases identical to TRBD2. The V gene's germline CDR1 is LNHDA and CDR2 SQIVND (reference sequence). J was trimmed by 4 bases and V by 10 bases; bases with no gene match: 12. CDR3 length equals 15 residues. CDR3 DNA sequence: TGTGCCACCAAAAGGGGCGGGGGGGTCGCAGATACGCAGTATTTT. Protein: CATKRGGGVADTQYF.

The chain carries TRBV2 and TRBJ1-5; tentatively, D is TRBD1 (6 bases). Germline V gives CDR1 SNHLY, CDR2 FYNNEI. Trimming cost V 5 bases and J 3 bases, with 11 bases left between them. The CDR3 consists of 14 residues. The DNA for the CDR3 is TGTGCCAGCAGTCGAACAGGGCCCAATCAGCCCCAGCATTTT. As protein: CASSRTGPNQPQHF.

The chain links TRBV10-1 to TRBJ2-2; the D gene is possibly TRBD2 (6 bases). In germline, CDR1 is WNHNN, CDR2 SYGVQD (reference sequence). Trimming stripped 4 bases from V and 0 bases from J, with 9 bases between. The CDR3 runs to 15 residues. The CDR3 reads CASSARGANTGELFF. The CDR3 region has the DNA TGCGCCAGCAGTGCTCGCGGGGCGAACACCGGGGAGCTGTTTTTT.

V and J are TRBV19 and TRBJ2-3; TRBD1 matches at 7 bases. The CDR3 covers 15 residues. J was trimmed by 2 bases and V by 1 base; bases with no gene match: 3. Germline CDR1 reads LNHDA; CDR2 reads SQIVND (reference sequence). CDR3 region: CASSIGGQPTDTQYF. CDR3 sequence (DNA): TGTGCCAGTAGTATAGGGGGACAGCCCACAGATACGCAGTATTTT.

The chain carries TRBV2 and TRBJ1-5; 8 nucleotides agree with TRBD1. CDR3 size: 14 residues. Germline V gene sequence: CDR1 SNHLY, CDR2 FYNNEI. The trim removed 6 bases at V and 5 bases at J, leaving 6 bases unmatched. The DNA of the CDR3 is TGTGCCAGCAGCGGACAGGGAGGGGATCAGCCCCAGCATTTT. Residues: CASSGQGGDQPQHF. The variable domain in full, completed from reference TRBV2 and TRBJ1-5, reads EPEVTQTPSHQVTQMGQEVILRCVPISNHLYFYWYRQILGQKVEFLVSFYNNEISEKSEIFDDQFSVERPDGSNFTLKIRSTKLEDSAMYFCASSGQGGDQPQHFGDGTRLSIL.

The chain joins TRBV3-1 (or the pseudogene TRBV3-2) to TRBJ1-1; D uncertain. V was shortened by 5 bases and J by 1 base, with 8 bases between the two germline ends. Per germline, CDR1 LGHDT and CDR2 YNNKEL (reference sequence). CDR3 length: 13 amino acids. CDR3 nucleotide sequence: TGTGCCAGCAGCGGGAGTTCGAACACTGAAGCTTTCTTT. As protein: CASSGSSNTEAFF.

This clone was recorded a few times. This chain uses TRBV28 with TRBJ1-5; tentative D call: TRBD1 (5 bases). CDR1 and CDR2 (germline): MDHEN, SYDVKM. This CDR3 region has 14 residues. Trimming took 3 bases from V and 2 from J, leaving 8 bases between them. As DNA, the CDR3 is TGTGCCAGCAGTTTGGTCAGGGGCAATCAGCCCCAGCATTTT. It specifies CASSLVRGNQPQHF. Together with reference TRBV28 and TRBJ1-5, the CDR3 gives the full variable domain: DVKVTQSSRYLVKRTGEKVFLECVQDMDHENMFWYRQDPGLGLRLIYFSYDVKMKEKGDIPEGYSVSREKKERFSLILESASTNQTSMYLCASSLVRGNQPQHFGDGTRLSIL.

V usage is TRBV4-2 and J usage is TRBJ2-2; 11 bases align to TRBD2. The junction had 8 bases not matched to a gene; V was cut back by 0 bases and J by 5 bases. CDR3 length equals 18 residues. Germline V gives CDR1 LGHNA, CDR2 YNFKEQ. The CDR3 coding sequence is TGTGCCAGCAGCCAAGACGTAGCGGGGGGGCCGGGGACCGGGGAGCTGTTTTTT. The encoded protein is CASSQDVAGGPGTGELFF.

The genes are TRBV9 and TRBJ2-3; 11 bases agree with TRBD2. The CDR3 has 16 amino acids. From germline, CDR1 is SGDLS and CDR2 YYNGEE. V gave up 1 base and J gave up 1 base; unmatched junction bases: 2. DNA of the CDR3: TGTGCCAGCAGCGTACAACTAGCGGGGGGCACAGATACGCAGTATTTT. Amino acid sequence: CASSVQLAGGTDTQYF.

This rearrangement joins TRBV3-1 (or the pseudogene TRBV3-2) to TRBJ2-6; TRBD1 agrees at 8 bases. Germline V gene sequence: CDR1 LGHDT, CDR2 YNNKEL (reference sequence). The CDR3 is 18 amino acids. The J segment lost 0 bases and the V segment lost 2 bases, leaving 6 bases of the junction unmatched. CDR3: CASSQPRDRNSGANVLTF. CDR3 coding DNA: TGTGCCAGCAGCCAACCCCGGGACAGGAACTCTGGGGCCAACGTCCTGACTTTC.

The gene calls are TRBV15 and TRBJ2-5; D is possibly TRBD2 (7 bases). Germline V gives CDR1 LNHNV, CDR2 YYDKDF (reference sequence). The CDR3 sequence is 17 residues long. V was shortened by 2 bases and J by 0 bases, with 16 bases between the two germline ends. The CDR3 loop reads CATSRQGGGLYQETQYF. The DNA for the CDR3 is TGTGCCACCAGCAGACAAGGGGGGGGCCTGTACCAAGAGACCCAGTACTTC.